This section outlines one TCR beta chain sequence together with its context. For the second PCR, which ran for roughly 7 to 11 cycles, a sample-barcoded 5' primer and a J-beta primer mix were used. TCRdb fed the 5' RACE reads into MiXCR, producing one record per CDR3 protein. The table includes approximately 730,000 distinct CDR3 sequences, 40% to 45% detected once. CDR1 and CDR2 from the germline V gene are SGHTA and FQGNSA. The CDR3 contains 15 residues. Trimming removed 2 bases from V and 7 bases from J; junction bases left unmatched: 6. This sample stems from a study of blood T cells in healthy people across ages.

Sequencing was carried out using blood. The chain employs TRBV7-2 and TRBJ2-1, with TRBD1 matching over 9 bases. This clonotype was sampled from an older woman in good health. The CDR3 loop reads CASSLSGQGWNEQFF. The CDR3 DNA sequence: TGTGCCAGCAGCTTATCGGGACAGGGCTGGAATGAGCAGTTCTTC.